Listed below are T cell receptor beta chains from one sample, sequenced in a study of spatial heterogeneity in lung cancer. TCRdb reanalysed the 5' RACE reads using MiXCR and keeps one entry per CDR3 protein. The sample has about 38,000 distinct CDR3 sequences, roughly 4.9% seen once. The source was PBMCs, collected at surgery. Receptors originate from a female donor with early-stage non-small cell lung cancer. The CDR3 runs from the conserved cysteine through the conserved F or W. The order of the fields is J gene, D gene, clone size, V gene, CDR3 protein, CDR3 DNA. A D gene is named only where the DNA matches it firmly. Clone size is not always given. Where it is, it says once, few, many or a class for expanded clones.

J: TRBJ2-1
D: .
size: many
V: TRBV24-1
CDR3: CATSAPGRGRGNEQFF
DNA: TGTGCCACCAGTGCCCCGGGACGGGGAAGGGGGAATGAGCAGTTCTTC

J: TRBJ2-5
D: .
size: .
V: TRBV27
CDR3: CASSLLGDQETQYF
DNA: TGTGCCAGCAGTTTATTGGGGGACCAAGAGACCCAGTACTTC

J: TRBJ2-7
D: .
size: few
V: TRBV4-1
CDR3: CASSQDQQGRIEQYF
DNA: TGCGCCAGCAGCCAAGATCAGCAGGGGCGGATCGAGCAGTACTTC

J: TRBJ2-7
D: .
size: medium-sized
V: TRBV29-1
CDR3: CSVRQWGYEQYF
DNA: TGCAGCGTACGACAGTGGGGCTACGAGCAGTACTTC

J: TRBJ1-1
D: .
size: many
V: TRBV2
CDR3: CASSEAPRGEAFF
DNA: TGTGCCAGCAGTGAAGCGCCCCGCGGTGAAGCTTTCTTT

J: TRBJ1-3
D: .
size: many
V: TRBV20-1
CDR3: CSARAPGGGAGNTIYF
DNA: TGCAGTGCTAGAGCTCCTGGGGGGGGCGCGGGAAACACCATATATTTT

J: TRBJ2-4
D: TRBD1
size: few
V: TRBV7-9
CDR3: CASSLWGQTLAKNIQYF
DNA: TGTGCCAGCAGCTTATGGGGACAGACACTAGCCAAAAACATTCAGTACTTC

J: TRBJ1-2
D: TRBD1
size: .
V: TRBV12-3/TRBV12-4
CDR3: CASSLIRTGDGYGYTF
DNA: TGTGCCAGCAGTTTAATAAGGACAGGGGATGGCTATGGCTACACCTTC

J: TRBJ2-1
D: .
size: many
V: TRBV15
CDR3: CATTIEGEQFF
DNA: TGTGCCACCACCATAGAAGGGGAGCAGTTCTTC

J: TRBJ2-7
D: TRBD1
size: many
V: TRBV29-1
CDR3: CSVADIDRVYEQYF
DNA: TGCAGCGTTGCCGACATAGACAGGGTCTACGAGCAGTACTTC

J: TRBJ1-1
D: TRBD1
size: few
V: TRBV10-3
CDR3: CASSTGETEAFF
DNA: TGTGCCAGTTCGACAGGGGAGACTGAAGCTTTCTTT

J: TRBJ2-2
D: .
size: medium-sized
V: TRBV29-1
CDR3: CSAVGPTGELFF
DNA: TGCAGCGCCGTGGGCCCCACCGGGGAGCTGTTTTTT

J: TRBJ2-6
D: .
size: few
V: TRBV30
CDR3: CAWLRVGANVLTF
DNA: TGTGCCTGGCTGAGGGTTGGAGCCAACGTCCTGACTTTC

J: TRBJ1-5
D: .
size: many
V: TRBV28
CDR3: CASSTITQSQPQHF
DNA: TGTGCCAGCAGTACAATTACCCAGTCTCAGCCCCAGCATTTT

J: TRBJ2-5
D: TRBD1
size: many
V: TRBV27
CDR3: CASSLSARQGAQYF
DNA: TGTGCCAGCAGTTTATCCGCCCGCCAGGGGGCCCAGTACTTC